This T cell receptor beta chain was observed in a study of beta chain features in type 1 diabetes. At the level of the study: All samples yielded about 100 million examined sorted cells.

About this clone: Its target is unknown.

CDR3 size: 14 residues. The V gene's germline CDR1 is SGHRS and CDR2 YFSETQ. With 0 bases clipped from V and 4 bases from J, the junction kept 2 bases outside the gene matches. The investigators reverse transcribed all of the isolated RNA, so they sequenced expressed TCRB transcripts. The protocol was immunoSEQ multiplex PCR, while the TCRdb copy is restricted to in-frame clones and leaves out a portion. The table includes 240,000 or so clones, 14% detected once. The study's findings and limits: In every one of the four CD4+ subsets, TCRB CDR3s were moderately but significantly shorter in Type 1 diabetes patients. In patients and controls equally, PCR might favor templates that are shorter.

The receptor comes from a man aged 25 to 40 with type 1 diabetes. The chain uses TRBV5-1 and TRBJ1-1; 8 nucleotides agree with TRBD1. The sample consisted of naive CD4+ T cells from blood. For the CDR3, the DNA is TGCGCCAGCAGCTTGGCTGGACAGGGCACTGAAGCTTTCTTT. Translation gives CASSLAGQGTEAFF.